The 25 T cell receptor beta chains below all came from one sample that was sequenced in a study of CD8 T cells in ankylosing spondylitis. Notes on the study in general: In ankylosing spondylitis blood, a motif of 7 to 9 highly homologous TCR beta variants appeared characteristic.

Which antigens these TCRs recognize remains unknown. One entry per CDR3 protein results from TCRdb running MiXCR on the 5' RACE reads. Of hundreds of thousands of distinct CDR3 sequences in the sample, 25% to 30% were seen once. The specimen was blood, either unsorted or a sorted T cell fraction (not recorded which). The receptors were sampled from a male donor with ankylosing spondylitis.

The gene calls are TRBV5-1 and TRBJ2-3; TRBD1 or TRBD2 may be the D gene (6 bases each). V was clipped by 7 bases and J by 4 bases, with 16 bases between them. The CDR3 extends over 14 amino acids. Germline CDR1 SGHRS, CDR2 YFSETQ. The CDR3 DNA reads TGCGCCAGCGGCGAACAGGGCGGGGCAGATACGCAGTATTTT. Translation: CASGEQGGADTQYF.

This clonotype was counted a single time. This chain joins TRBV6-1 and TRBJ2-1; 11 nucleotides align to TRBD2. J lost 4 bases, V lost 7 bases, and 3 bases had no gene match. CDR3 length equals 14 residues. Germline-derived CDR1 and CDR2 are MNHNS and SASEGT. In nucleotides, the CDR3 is TGTGCCAGCATTCGGACTAGCGGGTACAATGAGCAGTTCTTC. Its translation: CASIRTSGYNEQFF.

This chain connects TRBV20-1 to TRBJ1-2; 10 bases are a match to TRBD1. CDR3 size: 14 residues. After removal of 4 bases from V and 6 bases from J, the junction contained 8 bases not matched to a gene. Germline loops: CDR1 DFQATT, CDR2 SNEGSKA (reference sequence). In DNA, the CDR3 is TGCAGTGCTAAGCGTGGGGACAGGGGACATGGCTACACCTTC. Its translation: CSAKRGDRGHGYTF.

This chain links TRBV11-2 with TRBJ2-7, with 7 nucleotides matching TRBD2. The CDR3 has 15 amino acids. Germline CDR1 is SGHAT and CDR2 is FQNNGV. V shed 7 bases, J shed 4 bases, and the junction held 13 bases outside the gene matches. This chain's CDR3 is CASTLGRSGIYEQYF. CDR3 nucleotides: TGTGCCAGCACTCTCGGGAGGTCAGGCATTTACGAGCAGTACTTC.

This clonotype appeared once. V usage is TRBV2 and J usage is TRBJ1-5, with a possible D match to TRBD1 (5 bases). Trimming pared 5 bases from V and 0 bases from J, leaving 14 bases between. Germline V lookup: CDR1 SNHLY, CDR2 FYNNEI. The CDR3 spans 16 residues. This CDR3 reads CASSRTLQNSNQPQHF. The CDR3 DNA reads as TGTGCCAGCAGTCGGACACTTCAAAATAGCAATCAGCCCCAGCATTTT.

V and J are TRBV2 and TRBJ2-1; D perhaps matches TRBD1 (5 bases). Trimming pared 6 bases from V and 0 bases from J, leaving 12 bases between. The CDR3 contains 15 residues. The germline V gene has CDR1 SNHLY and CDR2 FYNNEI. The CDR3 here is CASRSLGDSYNEQFF. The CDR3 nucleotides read TGTGCCAGCAGAAGCCTAGGGGACTCCTACAATGAGCAGTTCTTC.

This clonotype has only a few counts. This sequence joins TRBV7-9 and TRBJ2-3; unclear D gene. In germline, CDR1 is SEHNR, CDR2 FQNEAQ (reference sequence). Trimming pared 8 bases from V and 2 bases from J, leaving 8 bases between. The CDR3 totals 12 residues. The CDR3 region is CASDKYTDTQYF. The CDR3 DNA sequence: TGTGCCAGCGACAAGTACACAGATACGCAGTATTTT.

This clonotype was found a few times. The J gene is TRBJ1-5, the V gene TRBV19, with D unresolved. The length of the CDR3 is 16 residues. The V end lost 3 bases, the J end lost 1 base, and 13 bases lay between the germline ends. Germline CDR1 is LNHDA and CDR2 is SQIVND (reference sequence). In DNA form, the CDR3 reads TGTGCCAGTAGTATTGTGGTCATAGGGAGCAATCAGCCCCAGCATTTT. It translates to CASSIVVIGSNQPQHF.

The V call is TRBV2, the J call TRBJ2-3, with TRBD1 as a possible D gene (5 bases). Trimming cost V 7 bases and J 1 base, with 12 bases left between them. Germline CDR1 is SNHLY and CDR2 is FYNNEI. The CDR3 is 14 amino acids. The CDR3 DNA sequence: TGTGCCAGCACCCAAGGGGCCCGCACAGATACGCAGTATTTT. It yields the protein CASTQGARTDTQYF. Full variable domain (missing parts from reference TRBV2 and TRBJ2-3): EPEVTQTPSHQVTQMGQEVILRCVPISNHLYFYWYRQILGQKVEFLVSFYNNEISEKSEIFDDQFSVERPDGSNFTLKIRSTKLEDSAMYFCASTQGARTDTQYFGPGTRLTVL.

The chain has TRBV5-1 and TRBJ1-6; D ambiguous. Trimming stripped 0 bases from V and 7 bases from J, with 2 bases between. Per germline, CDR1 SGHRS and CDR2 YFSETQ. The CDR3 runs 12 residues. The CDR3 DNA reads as TGCGCCAGCAGCTTGGGCAATTCACCCCTCCACTTT. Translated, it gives CASSLGNSPLHF.

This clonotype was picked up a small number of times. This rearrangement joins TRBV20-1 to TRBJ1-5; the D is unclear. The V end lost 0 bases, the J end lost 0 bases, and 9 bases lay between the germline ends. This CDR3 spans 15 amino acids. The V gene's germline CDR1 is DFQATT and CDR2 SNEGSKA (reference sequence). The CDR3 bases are TGCAGTGCTAGAGAGGGCGCCGATAGCAATCAGCCCCAGCATTTT. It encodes CSAREGADSNQPQHF.

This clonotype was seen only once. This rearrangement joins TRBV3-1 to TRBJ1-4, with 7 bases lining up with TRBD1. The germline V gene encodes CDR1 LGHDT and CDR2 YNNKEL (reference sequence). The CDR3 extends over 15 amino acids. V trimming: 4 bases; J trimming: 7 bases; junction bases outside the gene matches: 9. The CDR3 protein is CASSREGAAIEKLFF. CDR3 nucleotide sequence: TGTGCCAGCAGCCGCGAGGGGGCGGCGATTGAAAAACTGTTTTTT.

The CDR3 DNA follows: TGCGCCAGCAGCTTGGATACAGGTTATCTTGACTACACCTTC. It encodes CASSLDTGYLDYTF. V gene TRBV5-1 combines with J gene TRBJ1-2, with D tentatively TRBD1 (5 bases). The CDR3 consists of 14 residues. V was cut by 0 bases and J by 10 bases, with 16 bases left in between. Germline CDR1 is SGHRS and CDR2 is YFSETQ.

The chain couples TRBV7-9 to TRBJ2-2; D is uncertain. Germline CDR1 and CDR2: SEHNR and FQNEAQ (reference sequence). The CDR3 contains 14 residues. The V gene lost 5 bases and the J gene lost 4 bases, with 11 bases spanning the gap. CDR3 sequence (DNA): TGTGCCAGCAGCATTGCCGGGTTCACCGGGGAGCTGTTTTTT. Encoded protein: CASSIAGFTGELFF.

The CDR3 coding sequence is TGTGCCAGCAGCAGGGGGGCCGGCGTAGAGACCCAGTACTTC. It translates to CASSRGAGVETQYF. The rearrangement links TRBV21-1 to TRBJ2-5; the table gives TRBD1 as D, unverified against the DNA. TRBV21-1 is a known pseudogene. This CDR3 contains 14 residues.

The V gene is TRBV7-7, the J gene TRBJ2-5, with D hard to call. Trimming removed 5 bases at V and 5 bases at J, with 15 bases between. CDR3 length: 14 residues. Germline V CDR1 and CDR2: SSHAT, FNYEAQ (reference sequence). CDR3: CASSRDGPKETQYF. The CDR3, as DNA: TGTGCCAGCAGCCGTGACGGCCCCAAGGAGACCCAGTACTTC.

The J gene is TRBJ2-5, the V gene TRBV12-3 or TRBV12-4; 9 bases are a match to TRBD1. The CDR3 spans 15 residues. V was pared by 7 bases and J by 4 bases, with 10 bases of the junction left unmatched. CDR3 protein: CASNPGTGWRETQYF. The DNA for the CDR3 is TGTGCCAGCAACCCTGGGACAGGGTGGCGAGAGACCCAGTACTTC.

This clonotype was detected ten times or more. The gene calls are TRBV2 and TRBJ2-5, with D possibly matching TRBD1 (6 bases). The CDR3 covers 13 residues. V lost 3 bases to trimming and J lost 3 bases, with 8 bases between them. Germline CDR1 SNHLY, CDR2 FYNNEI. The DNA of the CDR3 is TGTGCCAGCAGTGACAGGGGTAAAGAGACCCAGTACTTC. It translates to CASSDRGKETQYF.

CDR3 DNA: TGTGCCAGCAGCAGCCGACTATCCGGCGGGGAAAAACTGTTTTTT. Translation gives CASSSRLSGGEKLFF. The rearrangement uses TRBV7-2 and TRBJ1-4; unclear D gene. The CDR3 contains 15 residues. Germline CDR1 reads SGHTA; CDR2 reads FQGNSA. Deletions cut 5 bases from V and 8 bases from J, with 18 bases between.

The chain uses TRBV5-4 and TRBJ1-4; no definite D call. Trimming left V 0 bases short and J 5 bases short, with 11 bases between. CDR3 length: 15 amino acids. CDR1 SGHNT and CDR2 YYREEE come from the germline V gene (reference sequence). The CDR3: CASSLDPAANEKLFF. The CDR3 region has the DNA TGTGCCAGCAGCTTGGATCCGGCGGCGAATGAAAAACTGTTTTTT. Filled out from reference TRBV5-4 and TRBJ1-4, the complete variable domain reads ETGVTQSPTHLIKTRGQQVTLRCSSQSGHNTVSWYQQALGQGPQFIFQYYREEENGRGNFPPRFSGLQFPNYSSELNVNALELDDSALYLCASSLDPAANEKLFFGSGTQLSVL.

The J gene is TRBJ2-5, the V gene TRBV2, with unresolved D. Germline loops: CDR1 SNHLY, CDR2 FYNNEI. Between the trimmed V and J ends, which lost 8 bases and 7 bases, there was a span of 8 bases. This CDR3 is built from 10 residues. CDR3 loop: CASEVGTQYF. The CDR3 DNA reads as TGTGCCAGCGAGGTCGGGACCCAGTACTTC.

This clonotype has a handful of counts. CDR3 in DNA: TGTGCCAGCAGCGGGACAGGGCGGACTGAAGCTTTCTTT. It specifies CASSGTGRTEAFF. This chain links TRBV3-1 with TRBJ1-1; 9 bases align to TRBD1. J was trimmed by 5 bases and V by 5 bases; bases with no gene match: 3. The germline V gene has CDR1 LGHDT and CDR2 YNNKEL (reference sequence). The CDR3 extends over 13 amino acids. The complete variable domain, with remaining parts taken from reference TRBV3-1 and TRBJ1-1, reads DTAVSQTPKYLVTQMGNDKSIKCEQNLGHDTMYWYKQDSKKFLKIMFSYNNKELIINETVPNRFSPKSPDKAHLNLHINSLELGDSAVYFCASSGTGRTEAFFGQGTRLTVV.

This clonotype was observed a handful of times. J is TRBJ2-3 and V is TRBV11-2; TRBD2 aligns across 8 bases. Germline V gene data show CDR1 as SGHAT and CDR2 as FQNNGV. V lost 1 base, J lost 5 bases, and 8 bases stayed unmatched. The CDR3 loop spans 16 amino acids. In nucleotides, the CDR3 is TGTGCCAGCAGCTTAGCAGCGGGAGTGTTGGGAGATACGCAGTATTTT. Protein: CASSLAAGVLGDTQYF.

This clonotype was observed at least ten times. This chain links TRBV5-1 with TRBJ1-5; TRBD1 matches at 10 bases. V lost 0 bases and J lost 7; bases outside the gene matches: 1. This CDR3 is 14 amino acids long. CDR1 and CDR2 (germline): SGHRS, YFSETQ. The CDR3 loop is CASSLETGGQPQHF. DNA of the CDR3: TGCGCCAGCAGCTTGGAGACAGGGGGCCAGCCCCAGCATTTT.

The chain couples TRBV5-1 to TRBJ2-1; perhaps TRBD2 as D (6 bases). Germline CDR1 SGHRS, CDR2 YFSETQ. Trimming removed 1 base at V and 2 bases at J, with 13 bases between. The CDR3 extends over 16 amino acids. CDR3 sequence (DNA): TGCGCCAGCAGCTTGCTAGGCGGGGATGCCTACAATGAGCAGTTCTTC. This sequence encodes CASSLLGGDAYNEQFF.